Below, 23 T cell receptor beta chains from the same sample are listed, as sequenced in a study of CD8 T cells in ankylosing spondylitis. Regarding the study as a whole: Several highly homologous variants made up a TCR beta motif, and this motif appeared characteristic of ankylosing spondylitis blood.

No antigens are known for them. Each CDR3 protein gets one entry after TCRdb re-called the 5' RACE reads with MiXCR. The sample shows roughly 450,000 distinct CDR3 sequences, 26% of them seen only once. The sequencing input was blood, either unsorted or a sorted T cell fraction (not recorded which). The receptors stem from a male donor with ankylosing spondylitis.

V usage is TRBV20-1 and J usage is TRBJ1-2, with D perhaps matching TRBD1 (6 bases). In germline, CDR1 is DFQATT, CDR2 SNEGSKA (reference sequence). V was shortened by 2 bases and J by 4 bases, with 17 bases between the two germline ends. The length of the CDR3 is 15 residues. The CDR3 here is CSARISGTTIYGYTF. The DNA of the CDR3 is TGCAGTGCTAGAATTTCCGGGACAACCATCTATGGCTACACCTTC.

The chain couples TRBV12-3 or TRBV12-4 to TRBJ1-5; D call uncertain. The CDR3 totals 15 residues. V shed 2 bases and J shed 0 bases, with 8 bases lying between them. DNA for the CDR3: TGTGCCAGCAGTTTATCCAGTACTAGCAATCAGCCCCAGCATTTT. Protein: CASSLSSTSNQPQHF.

V usage is TRBV29-1 and J usage is TRBJ1-4, with TRBD1 matching 10 bases. Germline CDR1 and CDR2: SQVTM and ANQGSEA. Unmatched junction bases numbered 15, after V lost 6 bases and J lost 11 bases. The CDR3 is made up of 15 amino acids. The CDR3 coding sequence is TGCAGCGTCGCCGGACAAGGACAGGGGGGATCCAAACTGTTTTTT. It encodes CSVAGQGQGGSKLFF.

V and J are TRBV5-1 and TRBJ1-1; D is undetermined. V gave up 6 bases and J gave up 4 bases, with 16 bases separating them. The germline CDR1 and CDR2 sequences are SGHRS and YFSETQ. CDR3 length: 14 amino acids. CDR3 residues: CASTLGPGITEAFF. The CDR3 region has the DNA TGCGCCAGCACCCTGGGCCCGGGCATCACTGAAGCTTTCTTT.

This clonotype was detected only a few times. The chain has TRBV20-1 and TRBJ2-5; 7 bases line up with TRBD2. J was trimmed by 3 bases and V by 6 bases; bases with no gene match: 13. The germline gives CDR1 DFQATT, CDR2 SNEGSKA (reference sequence). This CDR3 region has 15 residues. The CDR3 here is CSAGDSRGGEETQYF. In DNA, the CDR3 is TGCAGTGCAGGAGATAGTCGGGGAGGGGAAGAGACCCAGTACTTC.

This chain uses TRBV27 with TRBJ2-5; 9 bases agree with TRBD1. Germline V gene data show CDR1 as MNHEY and CDR2 as SMNVEV (reference sequence). CDR3 length: 15 amino acids. V lost 6 bases and J lost 3; bases outside the gene matches: 8. DNA for the CDR3: TGTGCCAGCAGACAGGGGGCGGTAGGGGAAGAGACCCAGTACTTC. As protein: CASRQGAVGEETQYF.

This chain uses TRBV29-1 with TRBJ2-6; D might be TRBD1 (5 bases). The V gene's germline CDR1 is SQVTM and CDR2 ANQGSEA. The CDR3 has 14 amino acids. The ends were cut back, 3 bases at V and 4 bases at J, with 10 bases in the middle. In nucleotides, the CDR3 is TGCAGCGTTGATTTAGGGGCCGGGGCCAACGTCCTGACTTTC. Protein: CSVDLGAGANVLTF.

This clonotype was found many times. The chain carries TRBV5-1 and TRBJ2-3; D gene unclear. The germline V gene encodes CDR1 SGHRS and CDR2 YFSETQ. The CDR3 is 14 residues long. The V end lost 2 bases, the J end lost 2 bases, and 9 bases lay between the germline ends. The CDR3: CASSLSSYTDTQYF. The DNA for the CDR3 is TGCGCCAGCAGCTTAAGCAGCTACACAGATACGCAGTATTTT.

The rearrangement uses TRBV11-3 and TRBJ2-5; D may match TRBD1 or TRBD2 (5 bases each). This CDR3 comprises 13 residues. Germline CDR1 is SGHNT and CDR2 is YENEEA. The V and J ends lost 5 bases and 4 bases respectively, with 11 bases between them. The CDR3 region is CASSPGDPETQYF. CDR3 nucleotide sequence: TGTGCCAGCAGCCCCGGGGACCCAGAGACCCAGTACTTC.

The CDR3 DNA is TGTGCCAGCAGTTCGCCAACTATGAACACTGAAGCTTTCTTT. It is translated as CASSSPTMNTEAFF. The chain carries TRBV28 and TRBJ1-1; D gene uncertain. With 4 bases removed from V and 0 bases from J, the gap between germline ends came to 9 bases. Germline loops: CDR1 MDHEN, CDR2 SYDVKM. The CDR3 length is 14 residues.

Regarding this clonotype: A single base separates this from a much larger clone, so it may be a read error. V and J are TRBV12-3 or TRBV12-4 and TRBJ2-1; 16 nucleotides agree with TRBD2. The CDR3 is 18 residues long. The CDR3 nucleotides read TGTGCCCGCAGTAAGAACCTTGGGACTAGCGGGAGGGCCGAGGTGCAGTTCTTC. It specifies CARSKNLGTSGRAEVQFF.

The chain carries TRBV29-1 and TRBJ1-1; D is possibly TRBD1 (6 bases). Germline-derived CDR1 and CDR2 are SQVTM and ANQGSEA. V was pared by 7 bases and J by 1 base, with 10 bases between. The CDR3 is made up of 12 amino acids. The CDR3 loop is CSAQGWNTEAFF. CDR3 nucleotides: TGCAGCGCACAGGGTTGGAACACTGAAGCTTTCTTT.

The chain joins TRBV20-1 to TRBJ2-1, with 8 bases matching TRBD2. Germline CDR1 DFQATT, CDR2 SNEGSKA (reference sequence). The J segment lost 7 bases and the V segment lost 3 bases, leaving 8 bases of the junction unmatched. The CDR3 sequence is 14 residues long. CDR3: CSASEAGDKNEQFF. The CDR3 DNA reads as TGCAGTGCTAGTGAAGCGGGAGATAAGAATGAGCAGTTCTTC.

In this sample, this clonotype turned up a few times. The CDR3 coding sequence is TGCGCCAGCAGCTCGGAGGGCAGAGCTAACTATGGCTACACCTTC. It translates to CASSSEGRANYGYTF. V is TRBV5-1 and J is TRBJ1-2; D not resolved. Germline-derived CDR1 and CDR2 are SGHRS and YFSETQ. The CDR3 totals 15 residues. Trimming removed 3 bases from V and 0 bases from J, with 12 bases in between.

This clonotype was detected once. The V call is TRBV6-1, the J call TRBJ2-2; possibly TRBD1 or TRBD2 for D (5 bases each). The CDR3 runs 16 residues. The V gene lost 11 bases and the J gene lost 0 bases, with 19 bases spanning the gap. CDR1 is MNHNS, CDR2 SASEGT, per germline. CDR3 residues: CASRDGTWANTGELFF. The CDR3 nucleotides read TGTGCCTCGAGGGACGGTACTTGGGCGAACACCGGGGAGCTGTTTTTT.

The chain combines TRBV10-3 with TRBJ1-1; no reliable D call. Trimming left V 4 bases short and J 1 base short, with 13 bases between. The germline CDR1 and CDR2 sequences are ENHRY and SYGVKD. The CDR3 totals 15 residues. The CDR3 DNA follows: TGTGCCATCAGTGGGAAAAATACTGGGAACACTGAAGCTTTCTTT. This codes for CAISGKNTGNTEAFF.

V is TRBV20-1 and J is TRBJ1-1; D is unresolved. The germline gives CDR1 DFQATT, CDR2 SNEGSKA (reference sequence). The CDR3 is made up of 13 amino acids. V was trimmed by 0 bases and J by 2 bases, leaving 7 bases between them. CDR3: CSAREGYNTEAFF. For the CDR3, the DNA is TGCAGTGCTAGAGAAGGGTACAACACTGAAGCTTTCTTT.

The rearrangement joins TRBV4-2 to TRBJ2-6, with 15 positions matching TRBD2. Germline CDR1 is LGHNA and CDR2 is YNFKEQ. The CDR3 contains 22 residues. V dropped 0 bases and J dropped 0; count of bases not matched to a gene: 9. CDR3 sequence (DNA): TGTGCCAGCAGCCAAGATCCTCCGGGACTAGCGGGAGGTTCCTCTGGGGCCAACGTCCTGACTTTC. Encoded protein: CASSQDPPGLAGGSSGANVLTF.

This clonotype was seen more than once but under ten times. This chain links TRBV5-1 with TRBJ2-5; D might be TRBD1 or TRBD2, each matching 5 bases. Germline CDR1 reads SGHRS; CDR2 reads YFSETQ. The V and J ends lost 1 base and 5 bases respectively, with 12 bases between them. The CDR3 extends over 14 amino acids. In DNA, the CDR3 is TGCGCCAGCAGCTTGTTTGGGGGAGCCGAGACCCAGTACTTC. Translating it yields CASSLFGGAETQYF.

The gene calls are TRBV18 and TRBJ2-7; D is unclear. There are 14 residues in the CDR3. The V gene's germline CDR1 is KGHSH and CDR2 LQKENI. Between the trimmed V and J ends, which lost 3 bases and 1 base, there was a span of 10 bases. CDR3 in DNA: TGTGCCAGCTCACCCCGAACAGAGTCCTACGAGCAGTACGTC. As protein: CASSPRTESYEQYV.

V is TRBV5-8 and J is TRBJ1-3; D is undetermined. Trimming cost V 5 bases and J 0 bases, with 9 bases left between them. This CDR3 is built from 14 residues. Germline CDR1 and CDR2: SGHTS and YDEGEE. CDR3 protein: CASSPLYSGNTIYF. The CDR3 region has the DNA TGTGCCAGCAGTCCTCTATACTCTGGAAACACCATATATTTT.

The sample holds a few counts of this clonotype. The gene calls are TRBV5-8 and TRBJ1-1, with no clear D. The V gene's germline CDR1 is SGHTS and CDR2 YDEGEE. V was trimmed by 3 bases and J by 8 bases, leaving 11 bases between them. The CDR3 sequence is 12 residues long. The CDR3 loop reads CASSSLGVEAFF. The CDR3, as DNA: TGTGCCAGCAGCTCGCTTGGGGTAGAAGCTTTCTTT.

CDR3 nucleotide sequence: TGTGCCAGCAGCACTAACAGGTTTTTGGCTTTCTTT. Protein sequence: CASSTNRFLAFF. The chain has TRBV6-6 and TRBJ1-1; possible D gene TRBD1, 5 bases. Deletions cut 6 bases from V and 11 bases from J, with 16 bases between. The CDR3 consists of 12 residues. The germline V gene encodes CDR1 MNHNY and CDR2 SVGAGI (reference sequence).